This TCR beta chain comes out of a study of regulatory dendritic cells for organ transplantation (dated by TCRdb to the late 2010s). Study-wide context: To make regulatory dendritic cells, monocytes were cultured with vitamin D3 on days 0 and 4 and with IL-10 on day 4. On day 6, LPS was added to the DC cultures so that the response of the DCs to a potent maturation-inducing agent could be evaluated. Before and after allostimulation with regulatory or mature dendritic cells, TCRbeta repertoires were sequenced from sorted naive and memory CD4+ and CD8+ T cells. The paper as a whole reports these results and caveats: The repertoires of naive CD4+ and CD8+ T cells were highly diverse, while memory cell repertoires were less diverse, with memory CD8+ cells being the most oligoclonal. Allostimulation expanded memory CD8+ clones in both subjects, but regulatory dendritic cells appeared to induce more limited expansion than mature dendritic cells. The authors pointed out considerable heterogeneity between individuals in the alloreactive memory CD8+ T cell pool, and only a couple of subjects were sequenced. Of the resting subsets, memory CD8+ T cells had the largest number of alloreactive TCR clonotypes.

The TCRbeta CDR3 regions were amplified in a multiplexed two-step PCR with Vbeta-specific forward primers and Jbeta-specific reverse primers. Through the immunoSEQ service, TCRbeta libraries were sequenced on an Illumina instrument. In the authors' own workflow: IMGT annotation was used to assign V, D and J genes, and synthetic CDR3 analogues were used to correct the counts for multiplex PCR bias. In the immunoSEQ Analyzer, repertoire clonality was calculated as one minus the normalized Shannon entropy. Clonal expansion was defined using Fisher's exact test with Benjamini-Hochberg false discovery rate control and a two-tailed threshold of P<0.01. TCRdb stores this immuneACCESS table with in-frame sequences only. Part of the clones is absent; in the studies checked, under half of the shortfall reflects unresolved V genes, and no reason is known for the rest. V, J and clone size derive from that table, while D and trimming were established from the DNA sequence. The sample has around 20,000 clones on record, roughly 88% of them singletons. Of the sample, approximately 0.68% falls within the top ten clones.

The CDR3, from cysteine to phenylalanine, totals 15 residues. CDR3 DNA only is kept here, 45 bases in frame from base 1. Via the germline V gene, CDR1 is MGHRA and CDR2 YSYEKL. Unmatched junction bases come to 7, with V trimmed by 3 bases and J by 5 bases. This clone was seen just once. The specificity of this receptor is unknown. No base qualities exist here, and no much larger clone lies one base off it. Sorted T cell subsets were CFSE-labeled and co-cultured for 5 days with allogeneic regulatory or mature dendritic cells at a 1:10 DC:T ratio. Naive T cells were sorted as CD45RA+ and memory T cells as CD45RO+ CD4+ or CD8+ cells by FACS. T cells for TCR sequencing came from a couple of healthy control subjects. Genomic DNA was extracted with the Qiagen DNeasy Blood & Tissue Kit.

The TCR originated in a human donor in good health. Recombination linked TRBV4-1 to TRBJ1-5, and 7 bases in between align with TRBD1. The source material was naive CD4+ T cells from blood cultured with regulatory dendritic cells. Explained via the paper, the cell subset or site label denotes: CD45RA+ naive T cells. The DNA reads TGCGCCAGCAGCCAGATCGACAGGGACTATCAGCCCCAGCATTTT. Its protein product is CASSQIDRDYQPQHF.